Listed below are T cell receptor beta chains from one sample, sequenced in a study of T cells in Graves' hyperthyroidism and ophthalmopathy. MiXCR was run by TCRdb on the multiplex PCR reads, yielding one entry per CDR3 protein. The table includes fewer than 350,000 distinct CDR3 sequences, roughly 13% detected once. The sequencing input was blood. All receptors come from a woman in her thirties or forties with Graves' hyperthyroidism. CDR3s include the opening cysteine and the closing phenylalanine or tryptophan. The order of the fields is clone size, V gene, J gene, CDR3 protein. Only some rows state a clone size, as once, few, many or a class for expanded clones.

>many|TRBV20-1|TRBJ2-5
CSAGGRLAGGGPQETQYF
>many|TRBV6-1|TRBJ1-1
CASSDRLGNTEAFF
>NA|TRBV28|TRBJ2-1
CASTSGPQGLSGRTYEQFF
>NA|TRBV4-2|TRBJ1-2
CASSQDVGRVLRGYTF
>NA|TRBV6-4|TRBJ1-4
CASRRDRGGEKLFF
>NA|TRBV14|TRBJ2-2
CASSQSGPGELFF
>many|TRBV2|TRBJ2-4
CASSEIGRALAKNIQYF
>few|TRBV2|TRBJ2-2
CASNRGLAGELFF
>many|TRBV20-1|TRBJ1-5
CSASREKYSNQPQHF
>few|TRBV28|TRBJ2-1
CASSLISESLHYNEQFF
>few|TRBV6-1|TRBJ2-7
CASATRDTLYEQYF
>many|TRBV20-1|TRBJ2-1
CSAKGFEQFF
>NA|TRBV2|TRBJ2-3
CASSFTGQGTDTQYF
>few|TRBV10-2|TRBJ2-3
CASKPGQAGDTQYF
>NA|TRBV29-1|TRBJ2-1
CSVEAPQSNEQFF
>few|TRBV7-8|TRBJ2-6
CASSLTGANVLTF
>many|TRBV18|TRBJ2-1
CASGTSGILGNEQFF
>many|TRBV6-1|TRBJ2-7
CASSSGPASYEQYF
>many|TRBV6-1|TRBJ2-5
CASSDVETQYF
>many|TRBV11-2|TRBJ2-1
CASSIGLAGNSYNEQFF
>many|TRBV27|TRBJ2-7
CASKSHGTALYEQYF
>many|TRBV7-2|TRBJ2-7
CASSANSGKADEQYF
>many|TRBV5-8|TRBJ1-1
CASSLAGHNTEAFF
>many|TRBV19|TRBJ2-3
CASSIQAGRAGDTQYF
>few|TRBV25-1|TRBJ2-7
CASSDVLGTGAGEQYF
>NA|TRBV5-6|TRBJ1-5
CASSWRENQPQHF
>many|TRBV2|TRBJ2-1
CASSEAGELYNEQFF
>many|TRBV28|TRBJ1-5
CASSQTGTGNQPQHF
>many|TRBV7-9|TRBJ2-7
CASSSGIGDRVDEQYF
>few|TRBV29-1|TRBJ2-4
CSVEDIHIKNIQYF
>few|TRBV13|TRBJ2-1
CASSLGGSNNEQFF
>many|TRBV5-4|TRBJ2-3
CASSSERSTQYF
>NA|TRBV10-3|TRBJ1-5
CASSQLAGTGVQPQHF
>few|TRBV5-1|TRBJ2-3
CASSLTGAPTDTQYF
>many|TRBV12-3/TRBV12-4|TRBJ1-1
CASSYGRRGTEAFF
>many|TRBV12-3/TRBV12-4|TRBJ2-1
CASTGGGWDEQFF
>few|TRBV15|TRBJ2-1
CATSSPSGRFYNEQFF
>few|TRBV7-9|TRBJ2-7
CASSPNTGLAFYEQYF
>many|TRBV7-2|TRBJ2-5
CASSLVLGTSGRARETQYF
>many|TRBV10-3|TRBJ2-1
CAISSSAWGQFF
>few|TRBV20-1|TRBJ2-1
CSARSAGSSSYNEQFF
>many|TRBV20-1|TRBJ2-7
CSARDLKTPYEQYF
>many|TRBV2|TRBJ1-5
CASGAIQGNQPQHF
>many|TRBV18|TRBJ2-3
CASSPPGRATDTQYF
>few|TRBV18|TRBJ2-5
CASSPGGSIETQYF
>once|TRBV11-2|TRBJ2-7
CASSWGGTVYEQYF
>many|TRBV2|TRBJ1-1
CASRLSTGFGFPEAFF
>NA|TRBV30|TRBJ1-3
CAWSVGANTIYF
>many|TRBV15|TRBJ1-2
CATSRDLGQAISTF
>NA|TRBV28|TRBJ1-3
CASSLVGVATIYF
>many|TRBV28|TRBJ1-1
CAGQGDDTEAFF
>NA|TRBV5-1|TRBJ1-5
CASSQGQGAIQPQHF
>few|TRBV15|TRBJ2-5
CATSTGGLQETQYF